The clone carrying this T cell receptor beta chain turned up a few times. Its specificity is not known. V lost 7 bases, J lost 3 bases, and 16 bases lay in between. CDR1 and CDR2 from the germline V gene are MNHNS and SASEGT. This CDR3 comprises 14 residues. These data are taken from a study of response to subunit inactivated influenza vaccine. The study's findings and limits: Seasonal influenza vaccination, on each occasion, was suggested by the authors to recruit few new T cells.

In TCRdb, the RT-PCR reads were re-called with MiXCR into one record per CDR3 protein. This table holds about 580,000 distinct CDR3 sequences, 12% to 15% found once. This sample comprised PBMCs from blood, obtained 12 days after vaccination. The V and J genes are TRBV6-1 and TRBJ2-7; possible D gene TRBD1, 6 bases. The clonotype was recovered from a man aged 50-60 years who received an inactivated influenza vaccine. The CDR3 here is CASTQWDTNYEQYF. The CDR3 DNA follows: TGTGCCAGCACCCAGTGGGACACGAACTACGAGCAGTACTTC.